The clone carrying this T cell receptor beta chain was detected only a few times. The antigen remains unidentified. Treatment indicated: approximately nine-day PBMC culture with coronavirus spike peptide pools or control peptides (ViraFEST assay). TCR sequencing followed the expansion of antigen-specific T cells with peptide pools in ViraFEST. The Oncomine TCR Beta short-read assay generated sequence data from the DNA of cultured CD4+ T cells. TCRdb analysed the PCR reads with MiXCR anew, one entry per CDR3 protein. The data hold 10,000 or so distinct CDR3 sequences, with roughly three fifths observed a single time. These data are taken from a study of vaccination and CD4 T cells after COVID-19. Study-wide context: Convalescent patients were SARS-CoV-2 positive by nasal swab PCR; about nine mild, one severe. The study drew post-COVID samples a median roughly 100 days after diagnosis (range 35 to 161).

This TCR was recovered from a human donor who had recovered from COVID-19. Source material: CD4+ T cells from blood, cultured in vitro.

The CDR3: CASRATSGSSYEQYF. CDR3 sequence (DNA): TGTGCCAGCAGAGCGACTAGCGGGTCCTCCTACGAGCAGTACTTC. The chain links TRBV27 to TRBJ2-7, with 10 bases that match TRBD2. The trim removed 6 bases at V and 0 bases at J, leaving 5 bases unmatched. The germline CDR1 and CDR2 sequences are MNHEY and SMNVEV (reference sequence). This CDR3 is 15 amino acids long.